One sample yielded the 22 T cell receptor beta chains listed below, sequenced in a study of T-cell reconstitution after alpha-beta-depleted transplantation in children. During its preparation, the TCRbeta library received unique molecular identifiers. From the PCR reads, TCRdb called clonotypes with MiXCR, one entry per CDR3 protein. The table has about 410,000 distinct CDR3 sequences, around 21% seen once. Sequencing used PBMCs from the stem cell graft donor, obtained from the stem cell graft. These receptors were taken from a human donor who donated a stem cell graft to a child with acute myeloid leukemia.

This clonotype was picked up many times. The rearrangement links TRBV20-1 to TRBJ2-1; TRBD2 matches 12 bases. The CDR3 runs to 16 residues. Germline V gene data show CDR1 as DFQATT and CDR2 as SNEGSKA (reference sequence). With V trimmed by 3 bases and J by 9 bases, 12 bases remained unmatched. In nucleotides, the CDR3 is TGCAGTGCTAGTTTGGATGGGACTAGCGGGTCAAGTGAGCAGTTCTTC. Protein product: CSASLDGTSGSSEQFF.

The V call is TRBV15, the J call TRBJ2-3; D not resolved. V lost 1 base and J 0 bases, leaving 14 bases between the germline ends. The CDR3 sequence is 17 residues long. Germline CDR1 LNHNV, CDR2 YYDKDF (reference sequence). In DNA, the CDR3 is TGTGCCACCAGCAGAGTCGGCGGTCCTTTTAGCACAGATACGCAGTATTTT. Amino acid sequence: CATSRVGGPFSTDTQYF.

This chain uses TRBV5-1 with TRBJ2-1; TRBD2 agrees at 11 bases. Germline-derived CDR1 and CDR2 are SGHRS and YFSETQ. The CDR3 length is 16 residues. J was trimmed by 7 bases and V by 0 bases; bases with no gene match: 6. Written as DNA, the CDR3 is TGCGCCAGCAGCTTGGGACTAGCGGGATTAGGAAATGAGCAGTTCTTC. This encodes CASSLGLAGLGNEQFF.

This clonotype was observed at least ten times. V usage is TRBV10-3 and J usage is TRBJ2-3, with TRBD2 matching 13 bases. Germline CDR1 is ENHRY and CDR2 is SYGVKD. Trimming took 5 bases from V and 4 from J; bases not matched to a gene: 3. The length of the CDR3 is 15 residues. Written as DNA, the CDR3 is TGTGCCATCAGTAGGACTAGCGGGAGCGCAGATACGCAGTATTTT. Translation gives CAISRTSGSADTQYF.

This clonotype occurred many times. CDR3 DNA sequence: TGTGCCAGCAGTTACTCGGGAGCGGGCTACGAGCAGTACTTC. It yields the protein CASSYSGAGYEQYF. The chain is built from TRBV6-5 and TRBJ2-7, with D tentatively TRBD2 (6 bases). V lost 0 bases and J lost 3, with 9 bases in between. The V gene's germline CDR1 is MNHEY and CDR2 SVGAGI. The CDR3 totals 14 residues.

The genes are TRBV7-8 and TRBJ2-7; D perhaps matches TRBD2 (6 bases). Trimming left V 1 base short and J 4 bases short, with 20 bases between. The CDR3 spans 17 residues. Looked up from germline, CDR1 is SGHVS and CDR2 is FQNEAQ. This chain's CDR3 is CASSLEAGRMLIYEQYF. The CDR3 DNA is TGTGCCAGCAGCTTAGAGGCGGGACGGATGCTAATTTACGAGCAGTACTTC.

This clonotype was detected only once. The chain couples TRBV6-1 to TRBJ2-3; possibly TRBD2 for D (6 bases). The CDR3 is 16 residues long. The germline V gene has CDR1 MNHNS and CDR2 SASEGT. Trimming removed 6 bases from V and 0 bases from J, with 16 bases in between. The CDR3 sequence: CASSRPPGLSTDTQYF. The CDR3 DNA is TGTGCCAGCAGCCGGCCCCCGGGACTTAGCACAGATACGCAGTATTTT.

This clonotype showed up many times. This rearrangement joins TRBV29-1 to TRBJ2-3; D possibly corresponds to TRBD1 (6 bases). The germline gives CDR1 SQVTM, CDR2 ANQGSEA. V shed 5 bases and J shed 0 bases, with 18 bases lying between them. The CDR3 consists of 16 residues. CDR3 sequence: CSVFPGTRESTDTQYF. In DNA, the CDR3 is TGCAGCGTTTTCCCTGGGACAAGGGAGAGCACAGATACGCAGTATTTT.

The rearrangement joins TRBV6-1 to TRBJ2-2, with TRBD1 as a possible D gene (6 bases). With 6 bases removed from V and 2 bases from J, the gap between germline ends came to 10 bases. Germline V gene data show CDR1 as MNHNS and CDR2 as SASEGT. The CDR3 is 14 residues long. The CDR3 sequence: CASREQGNTGELFF. The CDR3 DNA follows: TGTGCCAGCAGGGAACAGGGCAACACCGGGGAGCTGTTTTTT.

This clonotype was detected only a few times. The V call is TRBV5-1, the J call TRBJ2-2, with a tentative D call TRBD1 (6 bases). The V end lost 4 bases, the J end lost 2 bases, and 12 bases lay between the germline ends. Per the germline V gene, CDR1 is SGHRS and CDR2 is YFSETQ. There are 15 residues in the CDR3. The CDR3 sequence is CASSPQGTNTGELFF. DNA for the CDR3: TGCGCCAGCAGCCCACAGGGAACTAACACCGGGGAGCTGTTTTTT.

The chain combines TRBV29-1 with TRBJ2-1; the D is unclear. The CDR3 is made up of 12 amino acids. CDR1 is SQVTM and CDR2 is ANQGSEA in the germline V gene. Trimming took off 4 bases at V and 4 bases at J, with 8 bases between the two ends. The CDR3 loop reads CSVGVTYNEQFF. In DNA, the CDR3 is TGCAGCGTTGGCGTGACATACAATGAGCAGTTCTTC.

This clonotype turned up a few times. V is TRBV20-1 and J is TRBJ2-1, with 11 positions matching TRBD2. The germline V gene encodes CDR1 DFQATT and CDR2 SNEGSKA (reference sequence). The CDR3 spans 17 residues. With V trimmed by 0 bases and J by 4 bases, 8 bases remained unmatched. The CDR3 sequence: CSARDSSGRDGYNEQFF. CDR3 nucleotides: TGCAGTGCTAGAGATAGTAGCGGGAGGGACGGTTACAATGAGCAGTTCTTC.

This clonotype was picked up many times. The CDR3 DNA reads TGCAGCGTACCGCGGGAGACCATCCCCCTCTACGAGCAGTACTTC. Protein sequence: CSVPRETIPLYEQYF. The V and J genes are TRBV29-1 and TRBJ2-7, with 7 bases that match TRBD2. The germline gives CDR1 SQVTM, CDR2 ANQGSEA. The CDR3 extends over 15 amino acids. V lost 6 bases and J lost 3; bases outside the gene matches: 14.

The chain is built from TRBV13 and TRBJ2-2, with 8 bases lining up with TRBD1. V shed 5 bases, J shed 1 base, and the junction held 9 bases outside the gene matches. This CDR3 region has 17 residues. Germline-derived CDR1 and CDR2 are PRHDT and FYEKMQ (reference sequence). This CDR3 is CASSRQFGQGNTGELFF. The CDR3 region has the DNA TGTGCCAGCAGCCGACAATTTGGACAGGGGAACACCGGGGAGCTGTTTTTT.

Concerning this clonotype: This may stem from a read error, because a much larger clone lies one nucleotide away. The gene calls are TRBV5-6 and TRBJ1-5; D not resolved. CDR3 size: 15 residues. V was clipped by 0 bases and J by 3 bases, with 10 bases between them. The germline V gene has CDR1 SGHDT and CDR2 YYEEEE. The DNA for the CDR3 is TGTGCCAGCAGCTTGGGAGACGGCCTCAATCAGCCCCAGCATTTT. The encoded protein is CASSLGDGLNQPQHF.

This clonotype has ten or more counts. The rearrangement joins TRBV12-3 or TRBV12-4 to TRBJ2-3, with a weak D call TRBD2 (6 bases). The CDR3 is 15 amino acids. V lost 4 bases to trimming and J lost 0 bases, with 11 bases between them. The CDR3 reads CASSYPSESTDTQYF. DNA of the CDR3: TGTGCCAGCAGTTACCCTAGCGAAAGCACAGATACGCAGTATTTT.

This clonotype was picked up one time. The V call is TRBV5-1, the J call TRBJ2-2; D not resolved. Per the germline V gene, CDR1 is SGHRS and CDR2 is YFSETQ. The CDR3 is made up of 14 amino acids. Trimming took off 3 bases at V and 7 bases at J, with 13 bases between the two ends. The CDR3: CASSYGRAYGELFF. The CDR3 nucleotides are TGCGCCAGCAGCTATGGACGAGCTTACGGGGAGCTGTTTTTT.

DNA of the CDR3: TGCGCCAGCAGCTTGATGGGAGGCGATCAGCCCCAGCATTTT. This encodes CASSLMGGDQPQHF. This sequence joins TRBV5-1 and TRBJ1-5; D is undetermined. Trimming stripped 1 base from V and 5 bases from J, with 10 bases between. Germline loops: CDR1 SGHRS, CDR2 YFSETQ. The CDR3 consists of 14 residues.

This clonotype was detected a few times. The chain links TRBV20-1 to TRBJ2-3; D is uncertain. The V and J ends lost 5 bases and 9 bases respectively, with 18 bases between them. Looked up from germline, CDR1 is DFQATT and CDR2 is SNEGSKA (reference sequence). This CDR3 spans 13 amino acids. The CDR3 sequence: CSALYFLTETQYF. The CDR3 DNA sequence: TGCAGTGCTCTTTACTTCTTAACTGAGACGCAGTATTTT.

V usage is TRBV11-2 and J usage is TRBJ1-2; D may be TRBD1 (5 bases). The CDR3 extends over 14 amino acids. V was pared by 4 bases and J by 5 bases, with 14 bases between. CDR1 and CDR2 from the germline V gene are SGHAT and FQNNGV. For the CDR3, the DNA is TGTGCCAGCAGCTGGGGGGGGGATACATATGGCTACACCTTC. Protein: CASSWGGDTYGYTF.

The chain is built from TRBV20-1 and TRBJ1-1; D is ambiguous. The CDR3 is 12 residues long. Germline V lookup: CDR1 DFQATT, CDR2 SNEGSKA (reference sequence). V gave up 6 bases and J gave up 3 bases, with 11 bases separating them. In DNA form, the CDR3 reads TGCAGTGCCCGCTTTAGCGACACTGAAGCTTTCTTT. This gives the protein CSARFSDTEAFF.

This clonotype was detected a few times. The gene calls are TRBV21-1 and TRBJ2-5; the table gives TRBD1 as D, unverified against the DNA. TRBV21-1 is deemed a pseudogene. The CDR3 runs to 17 residues. CDR3 region: CASSPLTLGTGQETQYF. CDR3 coding DNA: TGTGCCAGCAGCCCTCTAACCCTTGGGACAGGGCAAGAGACCCAGTACTTC.